This entry features one TCR beta chain sequence. The table came from immunoSEQ multiplex PCR; TCRdb's copy has only in-frame clones and leaves some out. The profile shows around 310,000 clones, 80% to 95% of them singletons. These data originate in a study of blood T cell repertoires in COVID-19. Study in general: The samples span acute and convalescent COVID-19 from the United States, Italy and Spain.

The germline CDR1 and CDR2 sequences are LNHNV and YYDKDF (reference sequence). The CDR3 covers 16 residues. The V and J ends lost 3 bases and 5 bases, in that order; junction bases with no gene match: 10. Sequences were obtained from peripheral blood. The TCR comes from a woman aged 25-40 years with COVID-19, enrolled during active disease. The chain employs TRBV15 and TRBJ2-1, with TRBD2 matching 7 bases. The CDR3: CATSRGLLAFNNEQFF. DNA for the CDR3: TGTGCCACCAGCAGGGGCTTACTAGCGTTCAACAATGAGCAGTTCTTC.